This entry lists 19 T cell receptor beta chains sequenced from one sample in a study of blood T cell repertoires in COVID-19. Clones were read by immunoSEQ multiplex PCR, and TCRdb kept only the in-frame ones, dropping some. Of around 64,000 clones in the sample, 70% to 90% were seen once. Sequences were obtained from peripheral blood. The receptors come from a man aged 25 to 40 with acute or convalescent COVID-19.

CDR3 DNA: TGTGCCAGTAGTATAAGGACAGGGCTTACTTTTGGGACCCAGTACTTC. Its translation is CASSIRTGLTFGTQYF. The chain recombines TRBV19 with TRBJ2-5; 8 bases match TRBD1. The CDR3 has 16 residues. V lost 2 bases to trimming and J lost 7 bases; unmatched junction nucleotides: 12. The germline gives CDR1 LNHDA, CDR2 SQIVND (reference sequence).

The chain carries TRBV24-1 and TRBJ2-3; D may be TRBD2 (5 bases). Germline V lookup: CDR1 KGHDR, CDR2 SFDVKD. V was clipped by 4 bases and J by 4 bases, with 11 bases between them. The length of the CDR3 is 14 residues. The CDR3 spells CATSDPSTADTQYF. Written as DNA, the CDR3 is TGTGCCACCAGTGACCCTAGCACGGCAGATACGCAGTATTTT.

A single count supports this clone. The chain uses TRBV3-1 (or the pseudogene TRBV3-2) and TRBJ2-1; 10 bases are a match to TRBD2. Looked up from germline, CDR1 is LGHDT and CDR2 is YNNKEL (reference sequence). This CDR3 contains 18 residues. V lost 4 bases and J lost 5; bases outside the gene matches: 14. Written as DNA, the CDR3 is TGTGCCAGCAGCCTGAGACTAGCGGGTCTCCAGTCCCACAATGAGCAGTTCTTC. It yields the protein CASSLRLAGLQSHNEQFF.

This chain joins TRBV18 and TRBJ2-7, with D hard to call. The CDR3 is made up of 14 amino acids. Trimming left V 2 bases short and J 1 base short, with 9 bases between. Germline values: CDR1 KGHSH, CDR2 LQKENI. The CDR3 region has the DNA TGTGCCAGCTCACCAAGATCCACTTCCTACGAGCAGTACTTC. Its translation: CASSPRSTSYEQYF.

This chain joins TRBV11-3 and TRBJ2-5, with 8 bases fitting TRBD2. Germline CDR1 and CDR2: SGHNT and YENEEA. CDR3 length: 15 amino acids. V lost 2 bases and J lost 4; bases outside the gene matches: 6. The CDR3 DNA reads as TGTGCCAGCAGCTTACGGGGGGGAGATGGAGAGACCCAGTACTTC. This codes for CASSLRGGDGETQYF.

The V gene is TRBV12-2, the J gene TRBJ2-7; the table's D call TRBD1 went unverified against the DNA. TRBV12-2 is shown as a pseudogene. The CDR3 runs 15 residues. The CDR3, as DNA: TGTGCAAGTCGCTTATGCCAGGAAAGCTCCTACGAGCAGTACGTC. Its translation: CASRLCQESSYEQYV.

The rearrangement uses TRBV30 and TRBJ2-6; 7 bases are shared with TRBD1. CDR3 size: 16 residues. J gave up 2 bases and V 0 bases, and 4 bases lay outside the gene matches. The germline V gene encodes CDR1 GTSNPN and CDR2 SVGIG (reference sequence). The CDR3 is CAWSVTGVAGANVLTF. The CDR3, as DNA: TGTGCCTGGAGTGTAACAGGGGTGGCTGGGGCCAACGTCCTGACTTTC.

J is TRBJ2-7 and V is TRBV18; a weak D match, TRBD1 (5 bases). V dropped 4 bases and J dropped 2 bases, with 12 bases sitting between them. This CDR3 has 14 amino acids. Germline V gene sequence: CDR1 KGHSH, CDR2 LQKENI. The CDR3 bases are TGTGCCAGCTCACTTCAGGGCCTTCCCTACGAGCAGTACGTC. This translates into CASSLQGLPYEQYV.

The rearrangement links TRBV7-6 to TRBJ2-1, with D possibly TRBD1 on 6 matching bases. Trimming cost V 3 bases and J 10 bases, with 13 bases left between them. The germline CDR1 and CDR2 sequences are SGHVS and FNYEAQ. The CDR3 extends over 13 amino acids. CDR3 sequence (DNA): TGTGCCAGCAGCTTTACAGGGCAGCGGGAGCAGTTCTTC. This translates into CASSFTGQREQFF. Full variable domain (rest looked up from reference TRBV7-6 and TRBJ2-1): GAGVSQSPRYKVTKRGQDVALRCDPISGHVSLYWYRQALGQGPEFLTYFNYEAQQDKSGLPNDRFSAERPEGSISTLTIQRTEQRDSAMYRCASSFTGQREQFFGPGTRLTVL.

A single count supports this clone. The chain employs TRBV3-1 (or the pseudogene TRBV3-2) and TRBJ1-4; 7 bases agree with TRBD1. From germline, CDR1 is LGHDT and CDR2 YNNKEL (reference sequence). The CDR3 loop spans 14 amino acids. The V segment lost 0 bases and the J segment 8 bases; nucleotides outside the gene matches: 3. This CDR3 reads CASSQETGYEKLFF. DNA for the CDR3: TGTGCCAGCAGCCAAGAGACAGGGTACGAAAAACTGTTTTTT.

The rearrangement links TRBV11-2 to TRBJ1-4; D is perhaps TRBD1 (5 bases). Germline lookup yields CDR1 SGHAT and CDR2 FQNNGV. V lost 1 base and J 8 bases, leaving 11 bases between the germline ends. The CDR3 totals 14 residues. DNA of the CDR3: TGTGCCAGCAGCTTAGGGCAGGGAAGCGAAAAACTGTTTTTT. Translated, it gives CASSLGQGSEKLFF.

The chain links TRBV5-1 to TRBJ2-1; TRBD1 is a possible D gene (6 bases). CDR3 size: 16 residues. The ends were cut back, 1 base at V and 0 bases at J, with 11 bases in the middle. From germline, CDR1 is SGHRS and CDR2 YFSETQ. The CDR3 DNA reads as TGCGCCAGCAGCTTGTCAGGGGCGCCCTCCTACAATGAGCAGTTCTTC. This gives the protein CASSLSGAPSYNEQFF.

V gene TRBV3-1 (or the pseudogene TRBV3-2) combines with J gene TRBJ1-6; 7 nucleotides match TRBD1. V was clipped by 4 bases and J by 5 bases; unmatched bases: 2. The CDR3 spans 14 residues. In germline, CDR1 is LGHDT, CDR2 YNNKEL (reference sequence). The CDR3 nucleotides are TGTGCCAGCAGCCGGACAGGTCATAATTCACCCCTCCACTTT. It is translated as CASSRTGHNSPLHF.

The chain has TRBV4-1 and TRBJ1-6; D remains unclear. Germline CDR1 MGHRA, CDR2 YSYEKL. This CDR3 region has 16 residues. Trimming cost V 0 bases and J 6 bases, with 12 bases left between them. CDR3 nucleotides: TGCGCCAGCAGCCAAGAAGGGAGTAGAGGTAATTCACCCCTCCACTTT. It encodes CASSQEGSRGNSPLHF.

The chain joins TRBV25-1 to TRBJ1-1; no definite D call. The CDR3 extends over 12 amino acids. V was shortened by 3 bases and J by 3 bases, with 5 bases between the two germline ends. The V gene's germline CDR1 is MGHDK and CDR2 SYGVNS. For the CDR3, the DNA is TGTGCCAGCAGTGACAGTTACACTGAAGCTTTCTTT. Translation gives CASSDSYTEAFF.

The V call is TRBV6-6, the J call TRBJ2-5; D is perhaps TRBD2 (5 bases). The CDR3 consists of 15 residues. Trimming cost V 2 bases and J 2 bases, with 12 bases left between them. Germline V CDR1 and CDR2: MNHNY, SVGAGI (reference sequence). CDR3 coding DNA: TGTGCCAGCAGTTACCCAGACGAGGGACAAGAGACCCAGTACTTC. Protein: CASSYPDEGQETQYF.

The rearrangement uses TRBV20-1 and TRBJ1-2, with unresolved D. CDR3 length: 10 amino acids. Germline CDR1 and CDR2: DFQATT and SNEGSKA (reference sequence). V shed 6 bases and J shed 8 bases, with 10 bases lying between them. CDR3 protein: CSADPGGYTF. The CDR3 DNA sequence: TGCAGTGCGGACCCGGGGGGCTACACCTTC.

This clone was seen once. This rearrangement joins TRBV5-4 to TRBJ1-1; a weak D match, TRBD1 (5 bases). The CDR3 sequence is 13 residues long. V was trimmed by 2 bases and J by 5 bases, leaving 10 bases between them. In germline, CDR1 is SGHNT, CDR2 YYREEE (reference sequence). The CDR3 loop reads CASSFQGRTEAFF. CDR3 in DNA: TGTGCCAGCAGCTTCCAGGGTAGGACTGAAGCTTTCTTT.

The table lists this clone with a count of one. The V gene is TRBV18, the J gene TRBJ1-1; 11 bases align to TRBD1. Germline lookup yields CDR1 KGHSH and CDR2 LQKENI. The CDR3 covers 14 residues. J was trimmed by 5 bases and V by 5 bases; bases with no gene match: 4. CDR3 DNA: TGTGCCAGCTCATCGGGACAGGGGGGTACTGAAGCTTTCTTT. Translated, it gives CASSSGQGGTEAFF.